These T cell receptor beta chains were read from a single sample in a study of cytotoxic CD8 clonotypes in ibrutinib-treated CLL. The method was immunoSEQ multiplex PCR; TCRdb's version includes in-frame clones alone and lacks a portion of them. The table lists about 50,000 clones, roughly three fifths of them singletons, with approximately 27% in the top ten. The specimen was PBMCs, collected after 24 months of ibrutinib treatment. These receptors all come from a human donor with chronic lymphocytic leukemia. Both conserved end residues are part of each CDR3. D genes are given only for firm matches. Clone size is given for some rows only: seen once, a few or many times, or a class if the clone is expanded.

d_gene: TRBD1; j_gene: TRBJ1-4; abundance: .; v_gene: TRBV28; CDR3aa: CASSLDRATNEKLFF; CDR3nt: TGTGCCAGCAGTCTCGACAGGGCAACTAATGAAAAACTGTTTTTT
d_gene: TRBD2; j_gene: TRBJ2-1; abundance: .; v_gene: TRBV10-3; CDR3aa: CAISDRTSGGLDEQFF; CDR3nt: TGTGCCATCAGTGACAGGACTAGCGGGGGGCTGGATGAGCAGTTCTTC
d_gene: .; j_gene: TRBJ2-4; abundance: .; v_gene: TRBV2; CDR3aa: CASSGGQAKNIQYF; CDR3nt: TGTGCCAGCAGTGGGGGGCAGGCCAAAAACATTCAGTACTTC
d_gene: .; j_gene: TRBJ1-2; abundance: .; v_gene: TRBV5-4; CDR3aa: CASSSPTSSMAYTF; CDR3nt: TGTGCCAGCAGCTCCCCCACCTCGTCTATGGCTTACACCTTC
d_gene: TRBD1; j_gene: TRBJ2-7; abundance: .; v_gene: TRBV5-6; CDR3aa: CASSLPRDRGFSGQYF; CDR3nt: TGTGCCAGCAGCTTACCCCGCGACAGGGGCTTTAGCGGGCAGTACTTC
d_gene: .; j_gene: TRBJ1-1; abundance: many; v_gene: TRBV9; CDR3aa: CASSVDPAENTEAFF; CDR3nt: TGTGCCAGCAGCGTAGACCCAGCGGAGAACACTGAAGCTTTCTTT
d_gene: .; j_gene: TRBJ2-7; abundance: .; v_gene: TRBV2; CDR3aa: CASSEGYPGIPGQCF; CDR3nt: TGTGCCAGCAGTGAAGGGTACCCCGGGATCCCGGGGCAGTGCTTC
d_gene: TRBD1; j_gene: TRBJ1-5; abundance: .; v_gene: TRBV7-6; CDR3aa: CASSLAAGGFQPQHF; CDR3nt: TGTGCCAGCAGCTTAGCGGCAGGGGGCTTTCAGCCCCAGCATTTT
d_gene: TRBD1; j_gene: TRBJ1-2; abundance: .; v_gene: TRBV5-4; CDR3aa: CASSLPGQGGEGYTF; CDR3nt: TGTGCCAGCAGCCTTCCGGGACAGGGAGGTGAAGGCTACACCTTC
d_gene: .; j_gene: TRBJ1-4; abundance: .; v_gene: TRBV6-1; CDR3aa: CASSSHKKGELFF; CDR3nt: TGTGCCAGCAGTTCCCATAAGAAAGGTGAACTGTTTTTT
d_gene: .; j_gene: TRBJ2-3; abundance: .; v_gene: TRBV5-1; CDR3aa: CASSLGSSTDTQYF; CDR3nt: TGCGCCAGCAGCCTGGGCAGTAGCACAGATACGCAGTATTTT
d_gene: .; j_gene: TRBJ2-5; abundance: .; v_gene: TRBV6-1; CDR3aa: CASSVGGQETQYF; CDR3nt: TGTGCCAGCAGTGTCGGGGGACAAGAGACCCAGTACTTC
d_gene: TRBD1; j_gene: TRBJ1-4; abundance: .; v_gene: TRBV13; CDR3aa: CASSIRTGQNEKLFF; CDR3nt: TGTGCCAGCAGCATAAGGACAGGGCAAAATGAAAAACTGTTTTTT
d_gene: .; j_gene: TRBJ1-1; abundance: .; v_gene: TRBV13; CDR3aa: CASSLIPGQGAGTEAFF; CDR3nt: TGTGCCAGCAGCTTAATTCCTGGGCAGGGAGCGGGCACTGAAGCTTTCTTT
d_gene: .; j_gene: TRBJ1-5; abundance: .; v_gene: TRBV5-1; CDR3aa: CASSLGGLSNQPQHF; CDR3nt: TGCGCCAGCAGCTTGGGTGGACTGAGCAATCAGCCCCAGCATTTT
d_gene: TRBD1; j_gene: TRBJ2-7; abundance: .; v_gene: TRBV6-1; CDR3aa: CASRSRTGAYEQYF; CDR3nt: TGTGCCAGCAGGTCTCGGACAGGGGCCTACGAGCAGTACTTC
d_gene: TRBD1; j_gene: TRBJ1-1; abundance: .; v_gene: TRBV29-1; CDR3aa: CSVVTGGFTEAFF; CDR3nt: TGCAGCGTTGTGACAGGGGGTTTCACTGAAGCTTTCTTT
d_gene: TRBD1; j_gene: TRBJ1-2; abundance: few; v_gene: TRBV2; CDR3aa: CASSVLGGAGGYTF; CDR3nt: TGTGCCAGCAGCGTCCTAGGGGGCGCGGGGGGCTACACCTTC
d_gene: TRBD1; j_gene: TRBJ2-7; abundance: .; v_gene: TRBV14; CDR3aa: CASSQLGQGAGYEQYF; CDR3nt: TGTGCCAGCAGCCAACTGGGGCAGGGGGCGGGCTACGAGCAGTACTTC
d_gene: TRBD1; j_gene: TRBJ2-1; abundance: few; v_gene: TRBV27; CDR3aa: CASATGGFREQFF; CDR3nt: TGTGCCAGCGCGACAGGGGGATTCCGGGAGCAGTTCTTC
d_gene: .; j_gene: TRBJ2-7; abundance: .; v_gene: TRBV2; CDR3aa: CANTGSTYEQYF; CDR3nt: TGTGCCAACACAGGGTCAACTTACGAGCAGTACTTC
d_gene: TRBD2; j_gene: TRBJ2-7; abundance: .; v_gene: TRBV9; CDR3aa: CASSAQVAGGSYEQYF; CDR3nt: TGTGCCAGCAGCGCCCAAGTAGCGGGGGGCTCCTACGAGCAGTACTTC
d_gene: .; j_gene: TRBJ2-5; abundance: once; v_gene: TRBV13; CDR3aa: CASSLAWGGLAQETQYF; CDR3nt: TGTGCCAGCAGCTTAGCTTGGGGTGGATTAGCCCAAGAGACCCAGTACTTC
d_gene: .; j_gene: TRBJ2-7; abundance: .; v_gene: TRBV9; CDR3aa: CASSVDLGRAYEQYF; CDR3nt: TGTGCCAGCAGCGTAGACCTGGGCAGGGCCTACGAGCAGTACTTC
d_gene: TRBD1; j_gene: TRBJ2-2; abundance: .; v_gene: TRBV5-1; CDR3aa: CASSLAQGASGELFF; CDR3nt: TGCGCCAGCAGCTTGGCGCAGGGGGCTTCCGGGGAGCTGTTTTTT
d_gene: .; j_gene: TRBJ1-5; abundance: .; v_gene: TRBV6-1; CDR3aa: CASGYWGFNQPQHF; CDR3nt: TGTGCCAGCGGATATTGGGGATTCAATCAGCCCCAGCATTTT
d_gene: .; j_gene: TRBJ1-6; abundance: few; v_gene: TRBV19; CDR3aa: CASSMEGLSSYNSPLHF; CDR3nt: TGTGCCAGTAGTATGGAAGGGCTCAGCTCCTATAATTCACCCCTCCACTTT
d_gene: TRBD1; j_gene: TRBJ2-7; abundance: .; v_gene: TRBV18; CDR3aa: CASSRAQGGYYEQYF; CDR3nt: TGTGCCAGCTCACGGGCACAGGGGGGCTACTACGAGCAGTACTTC
d_gene: .; j_gene: TRBJ1-2; abundance: .; v_gene: TRBV7-9; CDR3aa: CASSLGQPNYGYTF; CDR3nt: TGTGCCAGCAGCTTAGGGCAGCCTAACTATGGCTACACCTTC
d_gene: .; j_gene: TRBJ1-1; abundance: .; v_gene: TRBV19; CDR3aa: CASSRLQGMNTEAFF; CDR3nt: TGTGCCAGTAGTAGATTACAGGGAATGAACACTGAAGCTTTCTTT
d_gene: TRBD2; j_gene: TRBJ2-3; abundance: .; v_gene: TRBV6-1; CDR3aa: CASSEFRTSGGTDTQYF; CDR3nt: TGTGCCAGCAGTGAGTTTCGGACTAGCGGGGGCACAGATACGCAGTATTTT
d_gene: TRBD2; j_gene: TRBJ2-7; abundance: once; v_gene: TRBV5-4; CDR3aa: CASSSLAGGYEQYF; CDR3nt: TGTGCCAGCAGCTCCCTAGCGGGGGGCTACGAGCAGTACTTC
d_gene: TRBD1; j_gene: TRBJ1-2; abundance: many; v_gene: TRBV4-1; CDR3aa: CASSQVAGGLYGYTF; CDR3nt: TGCGCCAGCAGCCAAGTTGCAGGGGGCCTCTATGGCTACACCTTC
d_gene: .; j_gene: TRBJ1-1; abundance: few; v_gene: TRBV5-1; CDR3aa: CASSLRPLNTEAFF; CDR3nt: TGCGCCAGCAGCTTGAGGCCCTTGAACACTGAAGCTTTCTTT
d_gene: TRBD1; j_gene: TRBJ2-6; abundance: .; v_gene: TRBV9; CDR3aa: CASSPTTGDISGANVLTF; CDR3nt: TGTGCCAGCAGCCCCACGACAGGGGACATTTCTGGGGCCAACGTCCTGACTTTC
d_gene: .; j_gene: TRBJ1-2; abundance: few; v_gene: TRBV5-6; CDR3aa: CASSPGEWVKGYGYTF; CDR3nt: TGTGCCAGCAGCCCGGGGGAATGGGTGAAGGGCTATGGCTACACCTTC
d_gene: .; j_gene: TRBJ2-6; abundance: .; v_gene: TRBV9; CDR3aa: CASSRYLLKGSGANVLTF; CDR3nt: TGTGCCAGCAGCCGGTATCTTTTAAAGGGTTCTGGGGCCAACGTCCTGACTTTC
d_gene: .; j_gene: TRBJ1-1; abundance: .; v_gene: TRBV5-4; CDR3aa: CASSWGDTEAFF; CDR3nt: TGTGCCAGCAGCTGGGGGGACACTGAAGCTTTCTTT
d_gene: TRBD1; j_gene: TRBJ2-7; abundance: few; v_gene: TRBV4-2; CDR3aa: CASSQLPTGTYEQYF; CDR3nt: TGTGCCAGCAGCCAACTCCCGACAGGGACCTACGAGCAGTACTTC
d_gene: TRBD2; j_gene: TRBJ2-1; abundance: .; v_gene: TRBV7-7; CDR3aa: CASSQASGDNEQFF; CDR3nt: TGTGCTAGCAGCCAAGCTAGCGGGGACAATGAGCAGTTCTTC
d_gene: .; j_gene: TRBJ2-7; abundance: once; v_gene: TRBV10-3; CDR3aa: CAISGAPGAGGGSYEQYF; CDR3nt: TGTGCCATCAGTGGGGCCCCAGGGGCCGGCGGGGGATCCTACGAGCAGTACTTC
d_gene: TRBD2; j_gene: TRBJ2-3; abundance: .; v_gene: TRBV6-5; CDR3aa: CASSYGLAGGTDTQYF; CDR3nt: TGTGCCAGCAGTTACGGTCTAGCGGGGGGCACAGATACGCAGTATTTT
d_gene: .; j_gene: TRBJ1-1; abundance: .; v_gene: TRBV25-1; CDR3aa: CASSEFGREGTEAFF; CDR3nt: TGTGCCAGCAGTGAATTCGGCAGGGAAGGAACTGAAGCTTTCTTT
d_gene: .; j_gene: TRBJ2-7; abundance: .; v_gene: TRBV6-5; CDR3aa: CASSKLQGSYEQYF; CDR3nt: TGTGCCAGCAGTAAACTACAGGGATCCTACGAGCAGTACTTC
d_gene: TRBD1; j_gene: TRBJ1-1; abundance: .; v_gene: TRBV29-1; CDR3aa: CSVAPGQLNTEAFF; CDR3nt: TGCAGCGTGGCCCCGGGACAGCTGAACACTGAAGCTTTCTTT
d_gene: .; j_gene: TRBJ1-2; abundance: .; v_gene: TRBV10-3; CDR3aa: CAIGEQGLGNYGYTF; CDR3nt: TGTGCCATCGGGGAACAGGGATTAGGGAACTATGGCTACACCTTC
d_gene: TRBD1; j_gene: TRBJ1-1; abundance: few; v_gene: TRBV27; CDR3aa: CASRRQGGTEAFF; CDR3nt: TGTGCCAGCAGACGACAGGGGGGCACTGAAGCTTTCTTT